The next 18 T cell receptor beta chains were all read from a single sample in a study of blood T cell repertoires in COVID-19. The table came from immunoSEQ multiplex PCR; TCRdb's copy has only in-frame clones and leaves some out. The top ten hold roughly 5.8% of the sample, which has some 250,000 clones, roughly nine tenths seen once. Sequences were obtained from peripheral blood. Receptors were obtained from a man aged 60-69 years with acute or convalescent COVID-19.

The chain combines TRBV7-8 with TRBJ1-5; a possible D gene is TRBD1 (5 bases). The CDR3 runs 14 residues. Per germline, CDR1 SGHVS and CDR2 FQNEAQ. Deletions cut 1 base from V and 7 bases from J, with 11 bases between. The chain's CDR3 is CASSLGSPGQPQHF. The CDR3 nucleotides read TGTGCCAGCAGCTTAGGGAGCCCAGGGCAGCCCCAGCATTTT.

The chain uses TRBV4-1 and TRBJ1-1; D remains unclear. The germline V gene has CDR1 MGHRA and CDR2 YSYEKL. Trimming took off 0 bases at V and 1 base at J, with 9 bases between the two ends. The CDR3 loop spans 15 amino acids. As DNA, the CDR3 is TGCGCCAGCAGCCAAGAAGTAGCCAAGAACACTGAAGCTTTCTTT. Its translation is CASSQEVAKNTEAFF.

The V and J genes are TRBV28 and TRBJ2-7; 13 nucleotides agree with TRBD2. Losses at the gene ends were 8 bases for V and 3 bases for J; bases not matched to a gene: 1. CDR3 length: 13 residues. CDR1 is MDHEN and CDR2 is SYDVKM in the germline V gene. The CDR3 DNA is TGTGCCAGCGGGACTAGCGGGATCTACGAGCAGTACTTC. This translates into CASGTSGIYEQYF.

V gene TRBV4-3 combines with J gene TRBJ2-1; TRBD2 agrees at 15 bases. CDR1 is LGHNA, CDR2 YSLEER, per germline. After removal of 3 bases from V and 5 bases from J, the junction contained 5 bases not matched to a gene. The CDR3 is 17 residues long. The CDR3 sequence: CASSQGLAGGTNNEQFF. In DNA, the CDR3 is TGCGCCAGCAGCCAGGGACTAGCGGGAGGAACCAACAATGAGCAGTTCTTC.

The CDR3 reads CASSRVDTGTGQETQYF. The DNA for the CDR3 is TGTGCCAGCTCGCGGGTAGATACCGGGACAGGTCAAGAGACCCAGTACTTC. The chain is built from TRBV18 and TRBJ2-5; 8 positions agree with TRBD1. The V segment lost 6 bases and the J segment 2 bases; nucleotides outside the gene matches: 14. The germline CDR1 and CDR2 sequences are KGHSH and LQKENI. The CDR3 loop spans 17 amino acids.

The chain links TRBV5-6 to TRBJ1-5, with D tentatively TRBD1 (5 bases). Germline V lookup: CDR1 SGHDT, CDR2 YYEEEE. This CDR3 has 14 residues. Trimming left V 3 bases short and J 4 bases short, with 11 bases between. The CDR3 sequence: CASSSQGNNQPQHF. The DNA for the CDR3 is TGTGCCAGCAGCTCCCAGGGAAATAATCAGCCCCAGCATTTT.

V and J are TRBV10-3 and TRBJ1-2, with 10 positions matching TRBD1. Trimming cost V 4 bases and J 6 bases; bases outside gene matches: 8. The CDR3 covers 15 residues. Germline V lookup: CDR1 ENHRY, CDR2 SYGVKD. CDR3 in amino acids: CAISVRGQGFDGYTF. The CDR3, as DNA: TGTGCCATCAGTGTTCGGGGACAGGGGTTCGATGGCTACACCTTC.

In the case of this clone: This specimen includes other DNA sequences encoding the same CDR3. The chain recombines TRBV20-1 with TRBJ1-5; D unclear. Trimming stripped 3 bases from V and 4 bases from J, with 7 bases between. This CDR3 comprises 12 residues. Per the germline V gene, CDR1 is DFQATT and CDR2 is SNEGSKA (reference sequence). CDR3 amino acids: CSASRGNQPQHF. Here the CDR3 DNA reads TGCAGTGCTAGTCGCGGAAATCAGCCCCAGCATTTT.

DNA for the CDR3: TGTGCCAGCAGCCCCCGGACTAGCGGCTACTCCTACAATGAGCAGTTCTTC. Amino acids: CASSPRTSGYSYNEQFF. V usage is TRBV7-2 and J usage is TRBJ2-1, with 10 bases lining up with TRBD2. V lost 5 bases, J lost 0 bases, and 7 bases stayed unmatched. Germline CDR1 is SGHTA and CDR2 is FQGNSA. This CDR3 is built from 17 residues.

The V and J genes are TRBV11-2 and TRBJ2-7; D possibly corresponds to TRBD2 (5 bases). This CDR3 has 15 amino acids. Germline V gene data show CDR1 as SGHAT and CDR2 as FQNNGV. Trimming pared 0 bases from V and 3 bases from J, leaving 12 bases between. The CDR3 reads CASSLDRGSYYEQYF. The CDR3 coding sequence is TGTGCCAGCAGCTTAGATCGGGGAAGCTACTACGAGCAGTACTTC.

The gene calls are TRBV5-6 and TRBJ1-5; 8 nucleotides agree with TRBD1. From germline, CDR1 is SGHDT and CDR2 YYEEEE. V lost 4 bases to trimming and J lost 5 bases; unmatched junction nucleotides: 5. This CDR3 comprises 14 residues. The CDR3 coding sequence is TGTGCCAGCAGCCGGACAGGGTTTTATCAGCCCCAGCATTTT. Protein: CASSRTGFYQPQHF.

The CDR3 DNA is TGTGCCAGCAGTCCCGTACGGGGGGCAGGGTTCGGTGAAGCTTTCTTT. It yields the protein CASSPVRGAGFGEAFF. V is TRBV2 and J is TRBJ1-1, with D possibly being TRBD1 (6 bases). Germline lookup yields CDR1 SNHLY and CDR2 FYNNEI. The V gene lost 5 bases and the J gene lost 7 bases, with 23 bases spanning the gap. The CDR3 length is 16 residues.

V and J are TRBV5-1 and TRBJ1-2; D not certain. The CDR3 runs to 13 residues. Germline values: CDR1 SGHRS, CDR2 YFSETQ. Trimming shortened V by 4 bases and J by 6 bases, and 13 bases separated the two germline ends. In DNA form, the CDR3 reads TGCGCCAGCAGCCGGGAGCCTAAGGATGGCTACACCTTC. Translating gives CASSREPKDGYTF.

The genes are TRBV28 and TRBJ2-2; 7 bases map to TRBD1. CDR3 size: 14 residues. Germline-derived CDR1 and CDR2 are MDHEN and SYDVKM. V trimming: 9 bases; J trimming: 3 bases; junction bases outside the gene matches: 7. CDR3 sequence (DNA): TGTGCCAGTTTGGGACAGATACACACCGGGGAGCTGTTTTTT. Amino acid sequence: CASLGQIHTGELFF.

The chain uses TRBV30 and TRBJ2-7, with TRBD2 as a possible D gene (5 bases). Germline lookup yields CDR1 GTSNPN and CDR2 SVGIG (reference sequence). This CDR3 is built from 11 residues. Trimming took 2 bases from V and 6 from J, leaving 8 bases between them. CDR3 amino acids: CAWSSGGEQYF. CDR3 sequence (DNA): TGTGCCTGGAGTTCAGGAGGCGAGCAGTACTTC.

This chain connects TRBV11-3 to TRBJ1-5, with D maybe TRBD1 (5 bases). Germline V CDR1 and CDR2: SGHNT, YENEEA. The CDR3 runs 13 residues. V lost 4 bases, J lost 4 bases, and 8 bases lay in between. The CDR3 sequence: CASSSDRNQPQHF. The CDR3 nucleotides are TGTGCCAGCAGCTCCGACAGAAATCAGCCCCAGCATTTT.

The chain is built from TRBV11-1 and TRBJ2-3, with a tentative D call TRBD2 (5 bases). CDR3 size: 12 residues. Trimming stripped 5 bases from V and 10 bases from J, with 13 bases between. The germline CDR1 and CDR2 sequences are SGHAT and FQDESV (reference sequence). In DNA form, the CDR3 reads TGTGCCAGCAGCCCAGCCGGGATGGCGCAGTATTTT. Its protein product is CASSPAGMAQYF.

V usage is TRBV15 and J usage is TRBJ1-3; D ambiguous. The CDR3 loop spans 12 amino acids. V lost 3 bases to trimming and J lost 9 bases, with 9 bases between them. CDR1 is LNHNV and CDR2 is YYDKDF in the germline V gene (reference sequence). CDR3 DNA: TGTGCCACCAGCAGTGCGGGTATCACCATATATTTT. Translation: CATSSAGITIYF. The entire variable domain, with the rest obtained from reference TRBV15 and TRBJ1-3, is as follows: DAMVIQNPRYQVTQFGKPVTLSCSQTLNHNVMYWYQQKSSQAPKLLFHYYDKDFNNEADTPDNFQSRRPNTSFCFLDIRSPGLGDTAMYLCATSSAGITIYFGEGSWLTVV.